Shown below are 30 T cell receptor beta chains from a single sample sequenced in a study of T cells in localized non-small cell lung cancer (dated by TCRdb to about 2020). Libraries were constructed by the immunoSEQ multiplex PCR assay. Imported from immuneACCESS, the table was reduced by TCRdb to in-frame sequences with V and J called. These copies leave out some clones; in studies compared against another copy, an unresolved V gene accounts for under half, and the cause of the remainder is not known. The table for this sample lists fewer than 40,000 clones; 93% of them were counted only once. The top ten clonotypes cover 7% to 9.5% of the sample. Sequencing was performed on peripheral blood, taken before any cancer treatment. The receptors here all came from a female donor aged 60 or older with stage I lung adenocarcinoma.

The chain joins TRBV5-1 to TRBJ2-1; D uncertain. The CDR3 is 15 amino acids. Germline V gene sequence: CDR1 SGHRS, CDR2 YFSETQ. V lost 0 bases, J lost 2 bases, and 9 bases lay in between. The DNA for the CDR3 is TGCGCCAGCAGCTTGGGCACCGTAACCTACAATGAGCAGTTCTTC. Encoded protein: CASSLGTVTYNEQFF.

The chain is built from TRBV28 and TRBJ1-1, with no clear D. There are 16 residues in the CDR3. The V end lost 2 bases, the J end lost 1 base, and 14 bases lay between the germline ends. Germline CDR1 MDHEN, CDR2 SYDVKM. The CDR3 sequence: CASSLGFSEGNTEAFF. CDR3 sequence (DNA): TGTGCCAGCAGTTTAGGGTTCTCGGAGGGGAACACTGAAGCTTTCTTT.

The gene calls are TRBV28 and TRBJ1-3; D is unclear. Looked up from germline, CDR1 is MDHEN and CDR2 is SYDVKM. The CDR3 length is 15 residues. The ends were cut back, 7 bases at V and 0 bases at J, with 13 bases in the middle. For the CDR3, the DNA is TGTGCCAGCACTTCCCCCCCGAGCTCTGGAAACACCATATATTTT. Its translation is CASTSPPSSGNTIYF.

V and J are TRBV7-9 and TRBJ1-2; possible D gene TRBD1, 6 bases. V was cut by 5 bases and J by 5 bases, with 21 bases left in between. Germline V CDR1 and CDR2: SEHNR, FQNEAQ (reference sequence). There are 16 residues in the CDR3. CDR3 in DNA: TGTGCCAGCAGCCCGAACATGGGGGGCCTACAATATGGCTACACCTTC. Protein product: CASSPNMGGLQYGYTF. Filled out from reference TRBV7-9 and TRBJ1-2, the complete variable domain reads DTGVSQNPRHKITKRGQNVTFRCDPISEHNRLYWYRQTLGQGPEFLTYFQNEAQLEKSRLLSDRFSAERPKGSFSTLEIQRTEQGDSAMYLCASSPNMGGLQYGYTFGSGTRLTVV.

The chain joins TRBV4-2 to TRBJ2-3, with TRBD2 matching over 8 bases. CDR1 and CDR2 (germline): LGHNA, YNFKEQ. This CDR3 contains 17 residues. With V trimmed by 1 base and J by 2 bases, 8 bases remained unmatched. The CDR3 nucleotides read TGTGCCAGCAGCCAAGGTGCCAGCGGGGGACTCACAGATACGCAGTATTTT. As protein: CASSQGASGGLTDTQYF.

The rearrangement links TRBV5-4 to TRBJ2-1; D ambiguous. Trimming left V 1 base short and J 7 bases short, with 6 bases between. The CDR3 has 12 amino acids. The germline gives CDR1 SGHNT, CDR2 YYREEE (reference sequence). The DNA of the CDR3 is TGTGCCAGCAGCTTGCTTCCGAATGAGCAGTTCTTC. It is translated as CASSLLPNEQFF.

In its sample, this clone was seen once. The CDR3 sequence is CASSVGLGADTQYF. Written as DNA, the CDR3 is TGTGCCAGCAGCGTAGGCCTCGGTGCAGATACGCAGTATTTT. The chain carries TRBV9 and TRBJ2-3; D not certain. Trimming removed 0 bases from V and 4 bases from J, with 9 bases in between. The CDR3 runs to 14 residues. Per the germline V gene, CDR1 is SGDLS and CDR2 is YYNGEE.

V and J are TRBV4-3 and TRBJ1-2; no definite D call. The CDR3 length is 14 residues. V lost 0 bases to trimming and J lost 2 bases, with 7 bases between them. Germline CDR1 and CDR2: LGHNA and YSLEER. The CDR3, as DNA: TGCGCCAGCAGCCAAGATGCGGGGAACTATGGCTACACCTTC. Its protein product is CASSQDAGNYGYTF.

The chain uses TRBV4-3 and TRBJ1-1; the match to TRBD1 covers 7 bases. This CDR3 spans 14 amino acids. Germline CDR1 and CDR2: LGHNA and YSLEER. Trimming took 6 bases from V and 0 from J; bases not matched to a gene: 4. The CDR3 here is CASSKTGMNTEAFF. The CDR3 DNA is TGCGCCAGCAGTAAGACAGGGATGAACACTGAAGCTTTCTTT.

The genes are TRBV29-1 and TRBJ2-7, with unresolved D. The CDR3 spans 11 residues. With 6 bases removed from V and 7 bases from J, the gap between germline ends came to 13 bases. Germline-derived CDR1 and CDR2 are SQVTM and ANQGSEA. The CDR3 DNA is TGCAGCGTCGTTAGTGGTTGGGAGCAGTACTTC. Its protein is CSVVSGWEQYF.

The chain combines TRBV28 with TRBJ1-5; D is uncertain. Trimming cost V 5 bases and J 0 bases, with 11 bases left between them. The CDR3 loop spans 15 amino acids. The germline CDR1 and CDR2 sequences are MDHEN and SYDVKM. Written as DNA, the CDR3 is TGTGCCAGCAGTATAGCCCAGTCTAGCAATCAGCCCCAGCATTTT. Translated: CASSIAQSSNQPQHF.

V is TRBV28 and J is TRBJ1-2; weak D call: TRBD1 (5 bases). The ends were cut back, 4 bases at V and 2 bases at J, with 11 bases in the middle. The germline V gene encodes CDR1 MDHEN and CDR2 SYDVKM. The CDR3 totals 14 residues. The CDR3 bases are TGTGCCAGCAGTTCGCCGGGACGGAACTATGGCTACACCTTC. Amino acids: CASSSPGRNYGYTF.

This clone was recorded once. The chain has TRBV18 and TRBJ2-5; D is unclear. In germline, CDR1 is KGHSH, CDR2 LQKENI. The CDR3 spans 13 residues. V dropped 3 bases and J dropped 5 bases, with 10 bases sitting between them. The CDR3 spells CASSPPTPETQYF. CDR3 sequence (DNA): TGTGCCAGCTCACCTCCGACCCCGGAGACCCAGTACTTC.

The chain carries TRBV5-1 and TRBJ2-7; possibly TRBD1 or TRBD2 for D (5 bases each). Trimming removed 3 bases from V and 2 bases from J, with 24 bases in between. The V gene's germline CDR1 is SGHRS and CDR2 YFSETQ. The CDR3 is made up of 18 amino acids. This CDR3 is CASSSLPRRRDETYEQYF. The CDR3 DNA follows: TGCGCCAGCAGCTCGCTGCCACGGCGACGGGACGAGACCTACGAGCAGTACTTC.

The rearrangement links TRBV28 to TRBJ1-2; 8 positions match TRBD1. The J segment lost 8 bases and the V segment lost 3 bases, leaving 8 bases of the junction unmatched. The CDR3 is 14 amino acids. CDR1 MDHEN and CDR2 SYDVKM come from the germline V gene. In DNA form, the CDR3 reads TGTGCCAGCAGTTTCATGGACAGGGAGGGAGGCTACACCTTC. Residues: CASSFMDREGGYTF.

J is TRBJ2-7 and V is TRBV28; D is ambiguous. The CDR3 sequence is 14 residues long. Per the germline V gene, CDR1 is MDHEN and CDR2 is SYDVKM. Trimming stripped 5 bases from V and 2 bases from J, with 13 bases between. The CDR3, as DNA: TGTGCCAGCAGTGGAACGCATACTCCCTACGAGCAGTACTTC. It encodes CASSGTHTPYEQYF.

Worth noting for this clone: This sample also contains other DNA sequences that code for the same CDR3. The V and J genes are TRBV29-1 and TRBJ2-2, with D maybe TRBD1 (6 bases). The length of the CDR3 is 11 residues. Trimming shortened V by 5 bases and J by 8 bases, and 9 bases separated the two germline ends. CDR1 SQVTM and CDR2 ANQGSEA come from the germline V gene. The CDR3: CSVSRGGELFF. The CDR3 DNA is TGCAGCGTTTCAAGGGGGGGGGAGCTGTTTTTT.

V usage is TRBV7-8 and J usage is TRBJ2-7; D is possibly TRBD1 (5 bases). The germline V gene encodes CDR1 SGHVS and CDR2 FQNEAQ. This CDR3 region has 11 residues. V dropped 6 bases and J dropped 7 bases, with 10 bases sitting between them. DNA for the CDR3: TGTGCCAGCAGGGGCCAGGGAGAGCAGTACTTC. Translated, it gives CASRGQGEQYF.

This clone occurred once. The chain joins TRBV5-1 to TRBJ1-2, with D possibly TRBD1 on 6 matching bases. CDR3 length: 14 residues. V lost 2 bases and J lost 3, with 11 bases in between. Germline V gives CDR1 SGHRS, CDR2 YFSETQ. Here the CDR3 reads CASSLPQGYYGYTF. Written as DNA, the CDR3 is TGCGCCAGCAGCTTACCCCAGGGGTACTATGGCTACACCTTC.

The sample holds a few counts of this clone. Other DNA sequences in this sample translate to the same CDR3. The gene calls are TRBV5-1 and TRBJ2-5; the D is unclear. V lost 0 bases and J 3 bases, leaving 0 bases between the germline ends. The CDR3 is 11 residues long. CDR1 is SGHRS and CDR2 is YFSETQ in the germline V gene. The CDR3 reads CASSLEETQYF. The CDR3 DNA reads TGCGCCAGCAGCTTGGAAGAGACCCAGTACTTC.

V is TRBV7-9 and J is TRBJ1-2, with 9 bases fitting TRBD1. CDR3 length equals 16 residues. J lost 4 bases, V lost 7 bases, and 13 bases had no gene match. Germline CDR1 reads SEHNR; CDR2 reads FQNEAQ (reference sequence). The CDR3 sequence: CASKAGNRGLGYGYTF. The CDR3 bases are TGTGCCAGCAAAGCTGGTAACAGGGGGCTGGGCTATGGCTACACCTTC.

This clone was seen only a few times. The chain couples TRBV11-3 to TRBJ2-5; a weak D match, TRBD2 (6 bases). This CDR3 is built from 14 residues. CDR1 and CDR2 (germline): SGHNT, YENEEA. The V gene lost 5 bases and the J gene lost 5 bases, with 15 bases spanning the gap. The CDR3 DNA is TGTGCCAGCAGCCCGACGACTAGAGGCGAGACCCAGTACTTC. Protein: CASSPTTRGETQYF.

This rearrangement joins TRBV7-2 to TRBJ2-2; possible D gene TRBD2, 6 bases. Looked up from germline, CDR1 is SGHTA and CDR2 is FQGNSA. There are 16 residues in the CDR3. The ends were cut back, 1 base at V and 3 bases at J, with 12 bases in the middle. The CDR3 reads CASSLGSTRYTGELFF. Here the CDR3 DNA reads TGTGCCAGCAGCTTAGGGTCGACTAGATACACCGGGGAGCTGTTTTTT.

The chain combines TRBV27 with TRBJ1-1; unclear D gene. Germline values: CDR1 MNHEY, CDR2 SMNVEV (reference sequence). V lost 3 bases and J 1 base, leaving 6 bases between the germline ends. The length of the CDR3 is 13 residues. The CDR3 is CASSFSRNTEAFF. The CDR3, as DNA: TGTGCCAGCAGTTTTAGCAGGAACACTGAAGCTTTCTTT.

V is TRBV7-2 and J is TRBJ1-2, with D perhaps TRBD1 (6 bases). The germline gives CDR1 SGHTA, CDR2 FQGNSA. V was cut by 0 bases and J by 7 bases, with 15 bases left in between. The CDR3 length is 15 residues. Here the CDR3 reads CASSLAGGAGAGYTF. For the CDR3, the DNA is TGTGCCAGCAGCTTAGCGGGGGGGGCCGGGGCTGGCTACACCTTC.

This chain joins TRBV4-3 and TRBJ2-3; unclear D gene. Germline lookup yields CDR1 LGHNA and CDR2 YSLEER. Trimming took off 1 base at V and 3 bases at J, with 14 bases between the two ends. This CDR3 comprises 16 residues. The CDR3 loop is CASSQGGTSLTDTQYF. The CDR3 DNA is TGCGCCAGCAGCCAAGGAGGAACCAGTTTGACAGATACGCAGTATTTT.

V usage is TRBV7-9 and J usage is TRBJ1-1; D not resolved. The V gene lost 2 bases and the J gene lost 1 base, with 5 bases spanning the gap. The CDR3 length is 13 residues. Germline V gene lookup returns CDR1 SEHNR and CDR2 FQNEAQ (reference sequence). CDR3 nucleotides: TGTGCCAGCAGCTTACGTAGGAACACTGAAGCTTTCTTT. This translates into CASSLRRNTEAFF.

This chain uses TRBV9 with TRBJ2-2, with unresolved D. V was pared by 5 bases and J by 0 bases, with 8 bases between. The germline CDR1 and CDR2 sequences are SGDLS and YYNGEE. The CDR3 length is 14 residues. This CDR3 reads CASRTVSNTGELFF. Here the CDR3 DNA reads TGTGCCAGCAGAACAGTGTCGAACACCGGGGAGCTGTTTTTT.

The CDR3 sequence: CASSPYGSTDTQYF. In nucleotides, the CDR3 is TGTGCCAGCTCACCATATGGCAGCACAGATACGCAGTATTTT. The chain carries TRBV18 and TRBJ2-3; D call uncertain. Trimming took off 2 bases at V and 0 bases at J, with 6 bases between the two ends. The CDR3 has 14 amino acids. Germline V gene lookup returns CDR1 KGHSH and CDR2 LQKENI.

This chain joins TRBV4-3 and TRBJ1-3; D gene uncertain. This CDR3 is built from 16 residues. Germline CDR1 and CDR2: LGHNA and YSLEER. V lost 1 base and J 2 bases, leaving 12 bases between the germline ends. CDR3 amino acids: CASSQGILGPGNTIYF. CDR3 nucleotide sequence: TGCGCCAGCAGCCAAGGGATCCTCGGTCCTGGAAACACCATATATTTT.